These 8 T cell receptor beta chains came from one sample sequenced in a study of follicular helper T cells after annual influenza vaccination. Documented time point: 2014-2015 season, pre-vaccination. Libraries were prepared by immunoSEQ multiplex PCR; TCRdb keeps only in-frame clonotypes and omits some of them. The sample holds around 2,500 clones, around 90% seen once. The source material was CXCR5+ CD38+ circulating T follicular helper cells from blood, sampled on the day of influenza vaccination. Sample subset: circulating Tfh, non-naive CD4+CXCR5+PD-1+ (ICOS+CD38+ or ICOS-CD38-). All receptors come from an adult who received the influenza vaccine.

This sequence joins TRBV6-6 and TRBJ2-1; the match to TRBD2 covers 9 bases. Germline-derived CDR1 and CDR2 are MNHNY and SVGAGI (reference sequence). The CDR3 is 16 residues long. Trimming took 0 bases from V and 8 from J; bases not matched to a gene: 8. CDR3 nucleotides: TGTGCCAGCAGTTACTCGAAGGCGGGAGGGCCCGATGAGCAGTTCTTC. It encodes CASSYSKAGGPDEQFF.

The chain combines TRBV28 with TRBJ2-7; D call uncertain. Between the trimmed V and J ends, which lost 5 bases and 0 bases, there was a span of 11 bases. This CDR3 has 14 residues. CDR1 is MDHEN and CDR2 is SYDVKM in the germline V gene. Written as DNA, the CDR3 is TGTGCCAGCAGTCCAGGATACAGCTCCTACGAGCAGTACTTC. Encoded protein: CASSPGYSSYEQYF.

The chain links TRBV28 to TRBJ1-5, with D tentatively TRBD1 (5 bases). The CDR3 extends over 17 amino acids. The V end was cut by 3 bases, the J end by 0 bases, with 15 bases between. CDR1 MDHEN and CDR2 SYDVKM come from the germline V gene. CDR3 coding DNA: TGTGCCAGCAGTTTTCGGGACTCCCTTTATAGCAATCAGCCCCAGCATTTT. Encoded protein: CASSFRDSLYSNQPQHF.

A single count supports this clone. V and J are TRBV11-2 and TRBJ1-2; TRBD1 is a possible D gene (6 bases). The CDR3 is 17 amino acids. From germline, CDR1 is SGHAT and CDR2 FQNNGV. V was clipped by 1 base and J by 2 bases, with 17 bases between them. This chain's CDR3 is CASSLVQGRLLNYGYTF. CDR3 bases: TGTGCCAGCAGCTTAGTACAGGGCCGATTATTGAACTATGGCTACACCTTC. The full variable domain, rest sourced from reference TRBV11-2 and TRBJ1-2, is EAGVAQSPRYKIIEKRQSVAFWCNPISGHATLYWYQQILGQGPKLLIQFQNNGVVDDSQLPKDRFSAERLKGVDSTLKIQPAKLEDSAVYLCASSLVQGRLLNYGYTFGSGTRLTVV.

The chain employs TRBV5-1 and TRBJ2-2, with 7 nucleotides matching TRBD2. The CDR3 runs to 13 residues. The ends lost 3 bases at V and 6 bases at J; junction bases unmatched: 2. Germline V CDR1 and CDR2: SGHRS, YFSETQ. The CDR3 DNA follows: TGCGCCAGCAGCTCACTAGCGCCCGGGGAGCTGTTTTTT. This translates into CASSSLAPGELFF. The variable domain in full, completed from reference TRBV5-1 and TRBJ2-2, reads KAGVTQTPRYLIKTRGQQVTLSCSPISGHRSVSWYQQTPGQGLQFLFEYFSETQRNKGNFPGRFSGRQFSNSRSEMNVSTLELGDSALYLCASSSLAPGELFFGEGSRLTVL.

Here the CDR3 reads CASSPGLATYEQYF. As DNA, the CDR3 is TGTGCCAGCAGTCCTGGACTAGCAACCTACGAGCAGTACTTC. The V and J genes are TRBV2 and TRBJ2-7, with 8 bases aligning to TRBD2. V shed 5 bases, J shed 2 bases, and the junction held 5 bases outside the gene matches. In germline, CDR1 is SNHLY, CDR2 FYNNEI. The CDR3 length is 14 residues.

The chain couples TRBV11-2 to TRBJ2-1; 7 nucleotides agree with TRBD1. Germline CDR1 reads SGHAT; CDR2 reads FQNNGV. This CDR3 contains 16 residues. Unmatched junction bases numbered 9, after V lost 7 bases and J lost 0 bases. CDR3: CASIKTGTTSYNEQFF. The CDR3 coding sequence is TGTGCCAGCATCAAGACAGGGACAACCTCCTACAATGAGCAGTTCTTC.

The rearrangement uses TRBV6-1 and TRBJ1-2, with D perhaps matching TRBD1 (6 bases). This CDR3 has 14 residues. Germline V gene data show CDR1 as MNHNS and CDR2 as SASEGT. V lost 4 bases and J lost 7, with 16 bases in between. The CDR3 bases are TGTGCCAGCAGTGGGGGGAAAGGACAGACTGGCTACACCTTC. Translated: CASSGGKGQTGYTF.